This T cell receptor beta chain came from a study of cytomegalovirus exposure and HLA in healthy donors. Points from the study as a whole: Specificity of three CMV-associated chains for CMV antigens was verified in vitro. Both high specificity and high sensitivity reportedly marked the classifier's diagnosis of cytomegalovirus status. The finding came from a later analysis; first-cohort TCR clusters tended to co-occur in the 130 or so validation repertoires. Rare sequences made up most TCRs, while some public TCRs were found in many donors.

To note about this clone: Its matching antigen is unknown.

Some clones are missing from TCRdb's copy, which holds only in-frame ones; the method was immunoSEQ multiplex PCR. The repertoire consists of 150,000 to 200,000 clones, with about 85% occurring once and the leading ten covering approximately 15%. The sequence was collected from a man younger than 35 in good health and CMV-seropositive. Source material: PBMCs.

CDR3 nucleotides: TGTGCCAGCAGTGAGGGCAGAGCCAGCTCTGGGGCCAACGTCCTGACTTTC. This codes for CASSEGRASSGANVLTF. The V and J genes are TRBV2 and TRBJ2-6; D unresolved. The germline CDR1 and CDR2 sequences are SNHLY and FYNNEI. This CDR3 spans 17 amino acids. The V end lost 3 bases, the J end lost 0 bases, and 12 bases lay between the germline ends.